The rows below give T cell receptor beta chains drawn from one sample of a study of naive and memory T cell subsets. TCRdb reprocessed the UMI-ligation and nested PCR reads with MiXCR, giving one entry per CDR3 protein. The sample records 4,500 or so distinct CDR3 sequences, more than 6% being singletons. Material: CD4+ TEMRA cells from blood. Receptors were obtained from a human donor in good health. Both conserved end residues are trimmed from each CDR3.

CDR3: ASSPGGEDQPQH
V: TRBV5-1
J: TRBJ1-5

CDR3: SARENADTQY
V: TRBV20-1
J: TRBJ2-3

CDR3: ASSRDRTYSNQPQH
V: TRBV2
J: TRBJ1-5

CDR3: ASIQDPAGTEQF
V: TRBV19
J: TRBJ2-1

CDR3: ASSGWDRMENGYT
V: TRBV4-1
J: TRBJ1-2

CDR3: ATSENGEKYQETQY
V: TRBV24-1
J: TRBJ2-5

CDR3: ASSQHRGPNQPQH
V: TRBV4-1
J: TRBJ1-5

CDR3: ASHVVNSGMGNEQF
V: TRBV30
J: TRBJ2-1

CDR3: ASSLEGALNEQF
V: TRBV5-1
J: TRBJ2-1

CDR3: ASSEGDYSTDTQY
V: TRBV10-1
J: TRBJ2-3

CDR3: ASSYSILGPGQGTYEQY
V: TRBV6-5
J: TRBJ2-7

CDR3: ASSLVGTGVNYGYT
V: TRBV7-2
J: TRBJ1-2

CDR3: ASSPGDTRNTIY
V: TRBV5-1
J: TRBJ1-3

CDR3: ASSFISEAF
V: TRBV7-9
J: TRBJ1-1

CDR3: ASSLGGDRVESQY
V: TRBV5-1
J: TRBJ2-7

CDR3: ASSHPPPSGPSSYNEQF
V: TRBV5-1
J: TRBJ2-1

CDR3: ASSYSQWNTEAF
V: TRBV6-2/TRBV6-3
J: TRBJ1-1

CDR3: ASSRTDSRVAF
V: TRBV19
J: TRBJ1-1

CDR3: ASQDWTNTGELF
V: TRBV5-1
J: TRBJ2-2

CDR3: ASSVSGIDDYEQY
V: TRBV13
J: TRBJ2-7

CDR3: ATSRGGGRRTEAF
V: TRBV15
J: TRBJ1-1

CDR3: SEIDRTATQY
V: TRBV20-1
J: TRBJ2-5

CDR3: ASSPRPQGASNTEAF
V: TRBV7-6
J: TRBJ1-1

CDR3: ASSRAWSPGTDEQF
V: TRBV21-1
J: TRBJ2-1

CDR3: ASSPLGTVNSPLH
V: TRBV12-3/TRBV12-4
J: TRBJ1-6

CDR3: ASSVGFSSYNEQF
V: TRBV2
J: TRBJ2-1

CDR3: ASSIAGGSLNNEQF
V: TRBV23-1
J: TRBJ2-1

CDR3: ASSYNPGGSSNQPQH
V: TRBV6-2/TRBV6-3
J: TRBJ1-5

CDR3: ASSSPTSGRWYGYYEQY
V: TRBV7-2
J: TRBJ2-7

CDR3: ATSRPGTGGEKLF
V: TRBV15
J: TRBJ1-4

CDR3: ASSYCSGGTEAF
V: TRBV6-5
J: TRBJ1-1

CDR3: ASSAQEDEQY
V: TRBV18
J: TRBJ2-7

CDR3: ASSESSYNEQF
V: TRBV7-3
J: TRBJ2-1

CDR3: SAGTRAHFYTDTQY
V: TRBV20-1
J: TRBJ2-3

CDR3: ASSTPRSYEQY
V: TRBV11-2
J: TRBJ2-7

CDR3: SAIGRGGHGGYEQY
V: TRBV20-1
J: TRBJ2-7

CDR3: SVDPSWSTDTQY
V: TRBV29-1
J: TRBJ2-3

CDR3: ASSLGRGASEKLF
V: TRBV5-1
J: TRBJ1-4

CDR3: ASSDSRKNIQY
V: TRBV19
J: TRBJ2-4

CDR3: ASSLNSNQPQH
V: TRBV5-1
J: TRBJ1-5

CDR3: ASSLDGSTDTQY
V: TRBV5-4
J: TRBJ2-3

CDR3: ASSQAISVYEQY
V: TRBV4-2
J: TRBJ2-7

CDR3: ASPSGKSYNEQF
V: TRBV7-9
J: TRBJ2-1

CDR3: ASSLFSLRVGTYEQY
V: TRBV12-3/TRBV12-4
J: TRBJ2-7

CDR3: ASSPQTRDSAEQY
V: TRBV7-2
J: TRBJ2-7

CDR3: ASSTGENTEAF
V: TRBV18
J: TRBJ1-1

CDR3: ASRDRLNQPQH
V: TRBV10-3
J: TRBJ1-5

CDR3: ASSSGLAGGRATDTQY
V: TRBV5-1
J: TRBJ2-3

CDR3: ASSLGSLQPQH
V: TRBV12-3/TRBV12-4
J: TRBJ1-5

CDR3: SASRTGLNQPQH
V: TRBV20-1
J: TRBJ1-5

CDR3: ASRRAVQETQY
V: TRBV4-1
J: TRBJ2-5

CDR3: ASSRRGQGASYEQY
V: TRBV6-6
J: TRBJ2-7